Reported below is one T cell receptor (beta chain). No antigen is known for it. No per-base quality is available; no much larger clone lies one base away. This sample was included in a study of long-term antiretroviral therapy in people with HIV (dated by TCRdb to 2021 to 2024). About the full investigation: The earliest samples were collected about a decade before the 2015 WHO recommendation for immediate ART, when ART was typically delayed until CD4 counts fell. Whether ART initiation and durable HIV suppression were associated with changes in peripheral blood TRB repertoire composition and diversity was tested in a retrospective serial study. The cohort contributed about 200 cryopreserved PBMC samples from 25 to 35 adults with confirmed HIV infection, collected serially over a mean of around six years (range 1-12). About 35% of the 30 participants with HIV were female. No cross-contamination during QIAcube processing turned up in test extractions that ran a monoclonal T-cell line alongside 30 or so polyclonal samples.

The study at large found these results: Inferences about post-ART repertoire changes are limited because no data were available on ART adherence, viral resistance or therapy changes. Starting ART was linked to a significant rise in TRB diversity, yet even after long-term ART the diversity remained significantly lower than in transplant donor controls. Compared with controls, HIV repertoires had narrower CDR3 length ranges, and the network structure pointed to an antigen-experienced repertoire that shifted only slightly toward naive after ART. The samples span the years 2004 to 2017, and the ART regimens used may be less effective than current regimens. Since PBMC availability was limited, sequencing covered only the TCR beta chain, with no alpha chain pairing. The repertoire was dominated across all time points by expanded TRB clones identified before ART initiation, although this dominance was seen to fluctuate and to decrease in many PLHIV after ART. Because pre-ART samples had limited cell numbers, profiling was done on unsorted PBMC rather than on sorted CD4+ and CD8+ T cells.

Participants were included only if at least one PBMC sample before ART initiation and at least two post-ART samples were available. Every participant with HIV received treatment in the United States of America. Before DNA extraction, cryopreserved samples containing about 0.9-10 million PBMC were thawed and washed. At the time of the earliest PBMC sample, participants with HIV were aged between roughly 20 and 60 years. PBMC samples were contributed by each participant from 1-4 timepoints before ART initiation and 2-8 timepoints after ART initiation, with a median of 7 samples. For every participant, serial HIV viral load, CD4+ T-cell count, ART history and demographic data were obtained. Genomic DNA was extracted from unsorted PBMC with a Qiagen kit on a QIAcube, processed in batches of 12 samples. Sequencing of the TRB variable region was done with the immunoSEQ hsTCRB v3.0 assay at survey level resolution. The target sequencing depth for TRB was roughly 35,000-50,000 T-cell genomes per sample. TRB libraries were pooled and sequenced on an Illumina MiSeq using a v3 150-cycle kit. On the study's bioinformatics: Repertoire analysis ran in R within a reproducible Nextflow workflow covering QC, data transformation and analysis. LymphoSeq2, an R package for exploring AIRR-Seq data, was used to implement custom analyses. A handful of samples that produced fewer than 5000 total TRB sequences were removed, so 150 to 200 HIV repertoires were analyzed. Among the 190 or so HIV repertoires that were kept, 59 were collected before ART initiation and about 130 were collected after ART initiation. Repertoires were downsampled to 5000 TRB nucleotide sequences, and summary statistics were averaged over 100 downsampling iterations. The analysis kept only TRB sequences whose CDR3 regions were at least seven amino acids long. A Shannon entropy-derived clonality score and the Gini coefficient were used to measure diversity. Repertoire networks linked the top 5000 CDR3 amino acid sequences whenever two sequences differed by an edit distance of one. Antigen specificity groups and MHC restriction were predicted for TRB CDR3 amino acid sequences with GLIPH2. To flag known associations with CMV, EBV, HIV or tissue antigens, CDR3 amino acid sequences were compared against VDJdb and McPAS-TCR. Pre-ART, post-ART and control groups were compared with Wilcoxon signed-rank tests and Holm-Bonferroni correction. As stored in TCRdb, this immuneACCESS dataset retains in-frame rearrangements with V and J assigned. A fraction of the clones does not appear; measured against another copy, unresolved V genes explain less than half of the discrepancy, and the remainder lacks a known reason. V and J calls and clone size are as listed in that table; D and trimming were resolved from the DNA. The table for this sample lists 40,000 to 45,000 clones; nearly 95% of them were counted only once. The ten largest make up roughly 2.5% of the sample.

Based on the germline V gene (reference sequence), the CDR1 and CDR2 sequences are LNHNV and YYDKDF. The CDR3 has 15 amino acids, counting the end cysteine and phenylalanine. The read is trimmed to its CDR3 DNA, 45 bases read in frame from base 1. V lost 0 bases and J lost 3 bases, and the count of bases not matched to a germline gene is 4. This sample comprised unsorted PBMCs, obtained 3.7 years after starting antiretroviral therapy. This sequence originates from a woman aged 50 to 65 with HIV. This receptor chain uses TRBV15 and TRBJ1-2, and TRBD1 matches 7 of the central bases. The nucleotide sequence is given as TGTGCCACCAGCAGAGAAAGGACAGGCTACTATGGCTACACCTTC. This gives the protein CATSRERTGYYGYTF.